Sequencing of this TCR beta chain was carried out in a study of cytomegalovirus exposure and HLA in healthy donors. Primers: 60 Vbeta forward and 13 Jbeta reverse. Data came from immunoSEQ multiplex PCR; TCRdb stores just in-frame clones and leaves some out. The data show 110,000 or so clones, about 75% seen once. General study findings and limits: Rarity held for most TCR sequences, but there were some public TCRs that occurred in many donors.

The V end was cut by 5 bases, the J end by 2 bases, with 22 bases between. The CDR3 has 17 amino acids. CDR1 is SGHDT, CDR2 YYEEEE, per germline. To note about this clone: Its matching antigen is unknown.

The TCR comes from a woman aged 35 to 49 in good health and CMV-seropositive. Material: PBMCs. The chain employs TRBV5-6 and TRBJ2-5; tentative D call: TRBD2 (6 bases). The CDR3, as DNA: TGTGCCAGCAGGGACGGGGGACTCAACCAGTTACAAGAGACCCAGTACTTC. This codes for CASRDGGLNQLQETQYF.